The 3 T cell receptor beta chains reported below all come from one sample, sequenced in a study of T cell responses to AZD1222 COVID-19 vaccine. Clones were read by immunoSEQ multiplex PCR, and TCRdb kept only the in-frame ones, dropping some. This table has under 150,000 clones, around 90% appearing once. The sample in question was peripheral blood, obtained on day 0 of AZD1222 vaccination. Receptor source: an adult in good health.

This rearrangement joins TRBV30 to TRBJ1-5; 9 bases agree with TRBD1. The CDR3 spans 13 residues. Germline V gives CDR1 GTSNPN, CDR2 SVGIG (reference sequence). V lost 4 bases and J lost 7; bases outside the gene matches: 5. CDR3 residues: CAWNDRGEQPQHF. The CDR3 coding sequence is TGTGCCTGGAATGACAGGGGGGAACAGCCCCAGCATTTT.

The chain carries TRBV24-1 and TRBJ2-1; D possibly corresponds to TRBD2 (5 bases). The V end lost 9 bases, the J end lost 5 bases, and 10 bases lay between the germline ends. CDR3 length: 12 amino acids. CDR1 and CDR2 from the germline V gene are KGHDR and SFDVKD. CDR3 sequence: CATRAGNNEQFF. The CDR3 coding sequence is TGTGCCACCCGAGCCGGGAACAATGAGCAGTTCTTC.

The chain uses TRBV2 and TRBJ2-3; D ambiguous. Trimming cost V 5 bases and J 3 bases, with 6 bases left between them. Germline CDR1 reads SNHLY; CDR2 reads FYNNEI. The CDR3 extends over 12 amino acids. The CDR3 reads CASSLQTDTQYF. In DNA form, the CDR3 reads TGTGCCAGCAGTCTACAAACAGATACGCAGTATTTT.